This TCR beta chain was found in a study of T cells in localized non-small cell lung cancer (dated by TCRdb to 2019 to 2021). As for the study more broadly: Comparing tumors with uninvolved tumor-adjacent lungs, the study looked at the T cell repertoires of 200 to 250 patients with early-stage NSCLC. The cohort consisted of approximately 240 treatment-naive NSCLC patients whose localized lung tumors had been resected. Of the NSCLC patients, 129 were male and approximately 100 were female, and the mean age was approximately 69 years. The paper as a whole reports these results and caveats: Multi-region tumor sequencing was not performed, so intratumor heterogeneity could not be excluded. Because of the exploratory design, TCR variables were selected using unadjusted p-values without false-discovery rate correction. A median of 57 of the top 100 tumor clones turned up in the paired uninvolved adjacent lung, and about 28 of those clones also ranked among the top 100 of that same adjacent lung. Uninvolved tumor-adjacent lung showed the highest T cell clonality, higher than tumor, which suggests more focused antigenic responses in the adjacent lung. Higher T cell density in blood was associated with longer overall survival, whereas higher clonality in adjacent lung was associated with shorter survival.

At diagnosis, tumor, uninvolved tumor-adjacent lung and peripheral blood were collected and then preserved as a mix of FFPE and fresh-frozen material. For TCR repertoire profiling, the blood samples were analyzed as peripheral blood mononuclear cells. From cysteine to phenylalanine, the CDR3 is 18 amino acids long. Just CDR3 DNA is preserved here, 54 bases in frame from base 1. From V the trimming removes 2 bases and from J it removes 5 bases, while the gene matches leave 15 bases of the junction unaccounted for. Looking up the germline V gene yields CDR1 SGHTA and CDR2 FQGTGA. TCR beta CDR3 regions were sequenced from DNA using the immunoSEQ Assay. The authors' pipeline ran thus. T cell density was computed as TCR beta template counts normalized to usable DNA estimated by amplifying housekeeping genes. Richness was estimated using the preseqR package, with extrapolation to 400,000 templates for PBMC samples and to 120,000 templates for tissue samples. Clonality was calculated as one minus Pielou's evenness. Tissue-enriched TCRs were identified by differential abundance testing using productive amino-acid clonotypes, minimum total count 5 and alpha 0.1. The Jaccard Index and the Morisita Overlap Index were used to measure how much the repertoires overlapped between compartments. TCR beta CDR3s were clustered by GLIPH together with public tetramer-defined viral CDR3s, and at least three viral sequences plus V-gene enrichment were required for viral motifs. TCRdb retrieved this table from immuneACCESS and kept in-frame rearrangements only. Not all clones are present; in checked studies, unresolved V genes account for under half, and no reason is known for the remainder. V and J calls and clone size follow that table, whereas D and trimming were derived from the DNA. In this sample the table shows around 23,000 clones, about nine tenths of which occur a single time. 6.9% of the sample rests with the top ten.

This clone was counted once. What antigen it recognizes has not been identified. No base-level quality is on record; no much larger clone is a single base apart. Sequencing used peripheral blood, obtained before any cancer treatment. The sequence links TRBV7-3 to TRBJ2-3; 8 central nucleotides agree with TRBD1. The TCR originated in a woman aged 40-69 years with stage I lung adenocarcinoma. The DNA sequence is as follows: TGTGCCAGCAGCTTATTATTGCCCGGGACAGGAGGGGGAGATACGCAGTATTTT. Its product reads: CASSLLLPGTGGGDTQYF.